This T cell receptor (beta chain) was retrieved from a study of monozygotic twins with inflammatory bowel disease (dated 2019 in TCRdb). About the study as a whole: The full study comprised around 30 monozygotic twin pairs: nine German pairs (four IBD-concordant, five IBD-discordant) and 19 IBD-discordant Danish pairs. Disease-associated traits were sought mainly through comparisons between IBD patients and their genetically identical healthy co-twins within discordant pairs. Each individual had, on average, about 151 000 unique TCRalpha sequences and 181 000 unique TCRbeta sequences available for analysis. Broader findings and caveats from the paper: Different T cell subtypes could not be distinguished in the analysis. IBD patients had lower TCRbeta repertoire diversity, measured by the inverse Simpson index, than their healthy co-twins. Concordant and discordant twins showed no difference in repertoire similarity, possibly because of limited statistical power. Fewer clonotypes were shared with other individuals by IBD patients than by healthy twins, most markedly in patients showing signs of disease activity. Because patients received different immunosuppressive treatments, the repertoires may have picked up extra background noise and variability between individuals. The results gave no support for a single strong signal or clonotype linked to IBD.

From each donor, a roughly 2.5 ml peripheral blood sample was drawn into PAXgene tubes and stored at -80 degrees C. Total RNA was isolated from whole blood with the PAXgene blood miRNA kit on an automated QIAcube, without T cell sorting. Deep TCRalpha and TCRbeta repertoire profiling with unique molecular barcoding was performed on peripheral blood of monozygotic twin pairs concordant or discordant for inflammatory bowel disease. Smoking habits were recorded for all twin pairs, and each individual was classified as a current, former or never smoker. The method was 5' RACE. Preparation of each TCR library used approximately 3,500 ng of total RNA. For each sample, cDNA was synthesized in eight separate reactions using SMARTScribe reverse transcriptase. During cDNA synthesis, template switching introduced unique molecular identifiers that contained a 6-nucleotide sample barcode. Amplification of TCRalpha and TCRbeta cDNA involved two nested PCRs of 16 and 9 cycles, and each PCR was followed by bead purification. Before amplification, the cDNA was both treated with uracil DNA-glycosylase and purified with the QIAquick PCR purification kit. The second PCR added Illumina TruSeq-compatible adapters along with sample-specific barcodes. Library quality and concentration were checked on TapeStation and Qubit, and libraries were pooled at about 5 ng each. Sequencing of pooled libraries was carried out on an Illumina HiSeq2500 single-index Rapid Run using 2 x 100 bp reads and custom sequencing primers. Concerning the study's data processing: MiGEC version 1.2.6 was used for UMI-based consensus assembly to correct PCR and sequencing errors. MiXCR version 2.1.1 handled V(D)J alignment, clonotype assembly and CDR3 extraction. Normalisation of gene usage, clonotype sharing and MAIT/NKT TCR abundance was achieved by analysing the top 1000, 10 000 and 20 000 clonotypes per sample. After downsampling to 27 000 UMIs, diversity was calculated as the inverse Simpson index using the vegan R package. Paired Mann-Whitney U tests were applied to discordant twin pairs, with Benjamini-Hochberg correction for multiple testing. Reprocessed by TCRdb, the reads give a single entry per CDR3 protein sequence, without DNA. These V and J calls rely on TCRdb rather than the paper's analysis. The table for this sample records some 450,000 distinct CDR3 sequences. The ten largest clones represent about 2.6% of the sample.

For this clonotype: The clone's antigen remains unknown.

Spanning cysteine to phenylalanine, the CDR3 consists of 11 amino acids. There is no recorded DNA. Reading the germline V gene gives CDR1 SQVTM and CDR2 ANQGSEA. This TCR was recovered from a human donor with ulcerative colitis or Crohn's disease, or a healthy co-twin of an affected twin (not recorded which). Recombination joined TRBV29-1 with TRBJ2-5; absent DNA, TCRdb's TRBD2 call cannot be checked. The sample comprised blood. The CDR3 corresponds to CSAAAGETQYF.